This T cell receptor (beta chain) was sequenced for a study of blood T cell repertoires in COVID-19. Original processing notes: Amplifying reference gene primers gave estimates of nucleated cell counts. Using immunoSEQ multiplex PCR, the repertoire was profiled, and TCRdb retains in-frame clones only, with some absent. The DNA gave D and trimming, while V, J and clone size come from that table. The sample records 200,000 to 250,000 clones, 80% to 90% being singletons. Germline V gene data show CDR1 as SGHVS and CDR2 as FNYEAQ. V shed 4 bases, J shed 1 base, and the junction held 0 bases outside the gene matches. The CDR3 length is 15 residues. Participants came from roughly 25 US areas, aged roughly 18 to 95 years.

The sequence derives from a woman between 18 and 29 years old in a cohort exposed to, infected with or recovered from COVID-19 (not recorded which). This chain uses TRBV7-6 with TRBJ2-2; 10 nucleotides match TRBD2. The specimen sequenced was PBMCs or T cells enriched from blood (not recorded which). In DNA, the CDR3 is TGTGCCAGCAGCTGGACTAGCGGGAACACCGGGGAGCTGTTTTTT. It encodes CASSWTSGNTGELFF.